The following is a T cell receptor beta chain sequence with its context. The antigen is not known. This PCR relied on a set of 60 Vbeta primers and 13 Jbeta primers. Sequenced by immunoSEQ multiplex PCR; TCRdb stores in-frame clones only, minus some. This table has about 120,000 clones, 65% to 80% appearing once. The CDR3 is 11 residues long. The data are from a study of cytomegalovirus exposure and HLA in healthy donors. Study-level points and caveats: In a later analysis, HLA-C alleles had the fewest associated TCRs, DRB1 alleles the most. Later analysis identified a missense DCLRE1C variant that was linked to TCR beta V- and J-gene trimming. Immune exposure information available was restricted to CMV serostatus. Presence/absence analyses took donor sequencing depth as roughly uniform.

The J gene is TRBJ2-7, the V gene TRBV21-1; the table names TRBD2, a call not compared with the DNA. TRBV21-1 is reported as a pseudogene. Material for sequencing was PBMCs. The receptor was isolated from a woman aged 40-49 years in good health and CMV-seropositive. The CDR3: CASSRGGEQYF. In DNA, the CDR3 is TGTGCCAGCAGCCGCGGGGGGGAGCAGTACTTC.